Shown below are 27 T cell receptor beta chains from a single sample sequenced in a study of early T cells in non-severe SARS-CoV-2 infection (dated by TCRdb to 2020 to 2022). The library came from 5' RACE. The data were produced on a NextSeq 500. The public reads were reprocessed in TCRdb via fastp at Q25 and MiXCR, keeping in-frame beta chains. Identical CDR3 protein sequences are pooled into one entry, listed with their most common genes and DNA. The sample table contains under 85,000 distinct CDR3 sequences; only one count was recorded for 10% to 15% of them. The ten largest clones add up to roughly 6% of the sample. The specimen was whole blood. The receptor set was obtained from an adult who was a healthcare worker with PCR-confirmed SARS-CoV-2 infection or an uninfected control (not recorded which).

This clonotype has just a few counts. The rearrangement uses TRBV11-2 and TRBJ1-4; TRBD1 matches at 9 bases. Germline CDR1 is SGHAT and CDR2 is FQNNGV. The V segment lost 5 bases and the J segment 7 bases; nucleotides outside the gene matches: 8. The CDR3 covers 15 residues. The CDR3 is CASSDGQGRREKLFF. CDR3 DNA: TGTGCCAGCAGCGACGGACAGGGGAGACGTGAAAAACTGTTTTTT.

This rearrangement joins TRBV5-5 to TRBJ1-1, with 9 nucleotides matching TRBD1. The CDR3 is 13 amino acids. V was clipped by 2 bases and J by 6 bases; unmatched bases: 2. Germline CDR1 SGHKS, CDR2 YYEKEE (reference sequence). The CDR3 region has the DNA TGTGCCAGCAGCTTTGGACAGGGGCCTGAAGCTTTCTTT. It specifies CASSFGQGPEAFF.

Turning to this clonotype: Relative to the germline gene, one junction end is altered; a read error may explain this. The chain carries TRBV11-2 and TRBJ2-7; 7 bases align to TRBD1. Germline V CDR1 and CDR2: SGHAT, FQNNGV. CDR3 length: 13 amino acids. CDR3 in amino acids: CASSLAGTAQERF. As DNA, the CDR3 is TGTGCCAGCAGCTTAGCCGGGACAGCCCAAGAGAGGTTC.

The chain joins TRBV12-3 or TRBV12-4 to TRBJ2-7, with 7 bases that match TRBD2. This CDR3 is 15 amino acids long. V lost 4 bases and J lost 3; bases outside the gene matches: 9. CDR3: CASSYPGGGYYEQYF. In DNA, the CDR3 is TGTGCCAGCAGTTACCCCGGGGGAGGGTACTACGAGCAGTACTTC.

This clonotype appeared many times. V and J are TRBV5-1 and TRBJ2-7, with no clear D. Trimming removed 0 bases from V and 7 bases from J, with 14 bases in between. CDR3 length: 14 amino acids. Looked up from germline, CDR1 is SGHRS and CDR2 is YFSETQ. Here the CDR3 reads CASSLVGPAPEQYF. CDR3 DNA: TGCGCCAGCAGCTTGGTAGGCCCCGCCCCGGAGCAGTACTTC.

There are a few counts of this clonotype. The chain is built from TRBV4-2 and TRBJ2-1; 8 bases map to TRBD1. Per germline, CDR1 LGHNA and CDR2 YNFKEQ. The V segment lost 1 base and the J segment 10 bases; nucleotides outside the gene matches: 6. This CDR3 spans 14 amino acids. CDR3 nucleotides: TGTGCCAGCAGCCAAGGGGGACAGGTCAAGGAGCAGTTCTTC. Translating gives CASSQGGQVKEQFF.

The J gene is TRBJ1-4, the V gene TRBV27; D perhaps matches TRBD1 (5 bases). Trimming cost V 3 bases and J 7 bases, with 9 bases left between them. The CDR3 contains 13 residues. Germline V gene data show CDR1 as MNHEY and CDR2 as SMNVEV (reference sequence). The CDR3 DNA reads TGTGCCAGCAGTTTTAGGGGCGGTGAAAAACTGTTTTTT. This sequence encodes CASSFRGGEKLFF.

This clonotype was found a few times. The V gene is TRBV4-1, the J gene TRBJ2-1, with D perhaps TRBD1 or TRBD2 (6 bases each). V was shortened by 3 bases and J by 12 bases, with 18 bases between the two germline ends. Germline lookup yields CDR1 MGHRA and CDR2 YSYEKL. The CDR3 totals 14 residues. The CDR3 loop reads CASSQEGGNVVQFF. In DNA, the CDR3 is TGCGCCAGCAGCCAGGAAGGGGGGAACGTAGTGCAGTTCTTC.

This chain uses TRBV20-1 with TRBJ2-7; TRBD1 matches 9 bases. This CDR3 contains 16 residues. Trimming at V came to 0 bases and at J to 6 bases, leaving 12 bases not matched to a gene. Germline V gene data show CDR1 as DFQATT and CDR2 as SNEGSKA (reference sequence). CDR3 bases: TGCAGTGCTAGAGATCTTATCCGGGACAGGGCCTTCGAGCAGTACTTC. It specifies CSARDLIRDRAFEQYF.

This clonotype was seen only a few times. V and J are TRBV7-9 and TRBJ1-1; TRBD1 matches 7 bases. Germline CDR1 and CDR2: SEHNR and FQNEAQ (reference sequence). This CDR3 has 15 amino acids. Trimming removed 5 bases from V and 1 base from J; junction bases left unmatched: 7. The CDR3 sequence: CASSPKTGTNTEAFF. The CDR3 region has the DNA TGTGCCAGCAGCCCCAAGACAGGGACGAACACTGAAGCTTTCTTT.

This sequence joins TRBV3-1 and TRBJ1-1, with a tentative D call TRBD1 (5 bases). V was trimmed by 0 bases and J by 3 bases, leaving 17 bases between them. Germline-derived CDR1 and CDR2 are LGHDT and YNNKEL (reference sequence). The CDR3 length is 17 residues. The CDR3 loop reads CASSQEAGYGVYTEAFF. DNA of the CDR3: TGTGCCAGCAGCCAAGAGGCAGGGTACGGTGTGTACACTGAAGCTTTCTTT.

The chain employs TRBV12-5 and TRBJ2-6; maybe TRBD2 (5 bases). The CDR3 has 15 amino acids. The V gene lost 1 base and the J gene lost 3 bases, with 7 bases spanning the gap. Germline loops: CDR1 LGHNT, CDR2 FRNRAP. CDR3 amino acids: CASGLDGLGANVLTF. The CDR3 bases are TGTGCTAGTGGTTTGGACGGACTTGGGGCCAACGTCCTGACTTTC.

This clonotype showed up many times. The V gene is TRBV11-3, the J gene TRBJ2-7; 9 bases agree with TRBD1. Germline trimming cut 6 bases from V and 3 bases from J; bases unmatched to any gene: 6. This CDR3 has 14 residues. CDR1 is SGHNT and CDR2 is YENEEA in the germline V gene. CDR3 in amino acids: CASSIPGQGYEQYF. In DNA, the CDR3 is TGTGCCAGCAGTATCCCGGGACAGGGCTACGAGCAGTACTTC. Looking up the rest from reference TRBV11-3 and TRBJ2-7 gives the full variable domain: EAGVVQSPRYKIIEKKQPVAFWCNPISGHNTLYWYLQNLGQGPELLIRYENEEAVDDSQLPKDRFSAERLKGVDSTLKIQPAELGDSAVYLCASSIPGQGYEQYFGPGTRLTVT.

This clonotype appeared a few times. The V and J genes are TRBV6-1 and TRBJ2-1; D is unclear. Germline values: CDR1 MNHNS, CDR2 SASEGT. This CDR3 has 14 residues. V was clipped by 8 bases and J by 7 bases, with 18 bases between them. The CDR3 sequence: CASRGVGSENEQFF. The DNA for the CDR3 is TGTGCCAGCCGTGGGGTAGGATCCGAAAATGAGCAGTTCTTC.

The chain has TRBV5-4 and TRBJ1-4, with 9 nucleotides matching TRBD1. J was trimmed by 7 bases and V by 0 bases; bases with no gene match: 1. CDR3 size: 14 residues. The V gene's germline CDR1 is SGHNT and CDR2 YYREEE (reference sequence). CDR3 residues: CASSLAGQGEKLFF. The CDR3 DNA reads as TGTGCCAGCAGCTTGGCGGGACAGGGTGAAAAACTGTTTTTT.

The chain employs TRBV7-2 and TRBJ2-7; D is undetermined. The V gene lost 4 bases and the J gene lost 3 bases, with 4 bases spanning the gap. CDR1 and CDR2 (germline): SGHTA, FQGNSA. This CDR3 is 11 amino acids long. The CDR3 loop is CASSSLYEQYF. CDR3 nucleotide sequence: TGTGCCAGCAGCTCCCTCTACGAGCAGTACTTC.

This clonotype has more than one count but fewer than ten. The rearrangement uses TRBV6-5 and TRBJ1-2; D is ambiguous. The V end lost 5 bases, the J end lost 4 bases, and 14 bases lay between the germline ends. CDR1 is MNHEY and CDR2 is SVGAGI in the germline V gene. CDR3 length: 14 amino acids. This CDR3 is CASSLRYNSYGYTF. CDR3 in DNA: TGTGCCAGCAGTCTTAGATACAACAGCTATGGCTACACCTTC.

The rearrangement links TRBV7-9 to TRBJ2-3; a weak D match, TRBD2 (5 bases). The CDR3 runs 12 residues. Trimming cost V 4 bases and J 11 bases, with 13 bases left between them. Germline lookup yields CDR1 SEHNR and CDR2 FQNEAQ (reference sequence). Here the CDR3 DNA reads TGTGCCAGCAGCTCCGGGATCCTAGGGCAGTATTTT. The encoded protein is CASSSGILGQYF.

The V gene is TRBV7-2, the J gene TRBJ2-1; 12 bases are shared with TRBD2. The CDR3 covers 17 residues. V was clipped by 3 bases and J by 7 bases; unmatched bases: 10. The germline CDR1 and CDR2 sequences are SGHTA and FQGNSA. The DNA for the CDR3 is TGTGCCAGCAGCTTGAACCCCGGGACTAGCGGGCCGAATGAGCAGTTCTTC. The encoded protein is CASSLNPGTSGPNEQFF. Complete variable domain (other parts from reference TRBV7-2 and TRBJ2-1): GAGVSQSPSNKVTEKGKDVELRCDPISGHTALYWYRQSLGQGLEFLIYFQGNSAPDKSGLPSDRFSAERTGGSVSTLTIQRTQQEDSAVYLCASSLNPGTSGPNEQFFGPGTRLTVL.

This clonotype showed up just a few times. This rearrangement joins TRBV7-3 to TRBJ2-5; TRBD2 aligns across 8 bases. Germline V gene lookup returns CDR1 SGHTA and CDR2 FQGTGA. J was trimmed by 4 bases and V by 5 bases; bases with no gene match: 9. The CDR3 contains 15 residues. The CDR3, as DNA: TGTGCCAGCAGCAGACGTAGCGGGGTAGGAGAGACCCAGTACTTC. Translating it yields CASSRRSGVGETQYF. The full variable domain, rest sourced from reference TRBV7-3 and TRBJ2-5, is GAGVSQTPSNKVTEKGKYVELRCDPISGHTALYWYRQSLGQGPEFLIYFQGTGAADDSGLPNDRFFAVRPEGSVSTLKIQRTERGDSAVYLCASSRRSGVGETQYFGPGTRLLVL.

The table lists this clonotype with a few counts. The chain carries TRBV20-1 and TRBJ2-7, with D tentatively TRBD2 (6 bases). Germline assignment: CDR1 DFQATT and CDR2 SNEGSKA (reference sequence). Trimming removed 6 bases at V and 0 bases at J, with 12 bases between. This CDR3 contains 13 residues. In DNA form, the CDR3 reads TGCAGTGCCGGGGCTAGCGTCTCCTACGAGCAGTACTTC. Translating it yields CSAGASVSYEQYF.

This clonotype was seen a few times. V and J are TRBV6-5 and TRBJ2-2; 9 bases line up with TRBD2. Germline CDR1 reads MNHEY; CDR2 reads SVGAGI. V shed 6 bases and J 5 bases; nucleotides not matched to a gene: 10. The CDR3 consists of 16 residues. The CDR3 loop is CASSPAGGGATGELFF. CDR3 bases: TGTGCCAGCAGCCCCGCGGGCGGGGGGGCGACCGGGGAGCTGTTTTTT.

This clonotype was picked up a small number of times. This chain links TRBV30 with TRBJ2-3; TRBD2 agrees at 9 bases. The CDR3 sequence is 15 residues long. Germline assignment: CDR1 GTSNPN and CDR2 SVGIG (reference sequence). After removal of 4 bases from V and 0 bases from J, the junction contained 5 bases not matched to a gene. The CDR3 DNA reads TGTGCCTGGAATGTAGCGGGGGCGAGCACAGATACGCAGTATTTT. Residues: CAWNVAGASTDTQYF.

This clonotype was counted only a few times. The chain links TRBV19 to TRBJ2-7; possible D gene TRBD1, 6 bases. Trimming took off 2 bases at V and 2 bases at J, with 10 bases between the two ends. This CDR3 spans 14 amino acids. The germline gives CDR1 LNHDA, CDR2 SQIVND (reference sequence). CDR3 loop: CASSINTGPYEQYF. The CDR3, as DNA: TGTGCCAGTAGTATAAATACAGGGCCCTACGAGCAGTACTTC.

This clonotype showed up just a few times. This rearrangement joins TRBV3-1 to TRBJ2-3; D gene uncertain. Germline CDR1 and CDR2: LGHDT and YNNKEL (reference sequence). Trimming took 0 bases from V and 1 from J, leaving 5 bases between them. The CDR3 spans 14 residues. The CDR3 reads CASSQEDGTDTQYF. CDR3 in DNA: TGTGCCAGCAGCCAAGAAGACGGCACAGATACGCAGTATTTT.

This clonotype has a handful of counts. The V call is TRBV7-2, the J call TRBJ1-3; D gene unclear. Trimming removed 3 bases from V and 0 bases from J, with 6 bases in between. The CDR3 is 14 amino acids. Germline V gene data show CDR1 as SGHTA and CDR2 as FQGNSA. The CDR3 spells CASSFGFSGNTIYF. CDR3 DNA sequence: TGTGCCAGCAGCTTCGGTTTCTCTGGAAACACCATATATTTT.

The table lists this clonotype with a few counts. This chain uses TRBV5-1 with TRBJ2-1; 10 nucleotides align to TRBD2. J lost 6 bases, V lost 6 bases, and 9 bases had no gene match. The CDR3 loop spans 15 amino acids. Looked up from germline, CDR1 is SGHRS and CDR2 is YFSETQ. CDR3 DNA: TGCGCCAGCACCGTCGGGCTAGCGGGGGTCAATGAGCAGTTCTTC. This encodes CASTVGLAGVNEQFF.